The 17 T cell receptor beta chains listed next were all sequenced from one sample in a study of T cells in localized non-small cell lung cancer (TCRdb year 2020). Receptor amplification or capture employed the immunoSEQ multiplex PCR assay. This is the immuneACCESS table as TCRdb keeps it, with only in-frame sequences that have V and J called. A part of the clones is gone; compared with another copy, unresolved V genes explain less than half, and the rest is unexplained. This sample lists over 950 clones; around 24% were detected once. About 8.1% of the sample comes from the top ten. Sequencing used normal lung tissue next to the tumor, obtained before any cancer treatment. The receptors were gathered from a male donor aged 60 or over with stage II lung adenocarcinoma.

V and J are TRBV30 and TRBJ1-3, with TRBD1 matching 7 bases. The CDR3 sequence is 13 residues long. The V gene's germline CDR1 is GTSNPN and CDR2 SVGIG (reference sequence). J was trimmed by 4 bases and V by 5 bases; bases with no gene match: 5. The CDR3 bases are TGTGCCTGGGCCCCGACAGGGGGAAACACCATATATTTT. Protein sequence: CAWAPTGGNTIYF.

The rearrangement uses TRBV29-1 and TRBJ1-1; tentatively, D is TRBD1 (6 bases). The CDR3 spans 14 residues. Trimming shortened V by 6 bases and J by 0 bases, and 14 bases separated the two germline ends. Per the germline V gene, CDR1 is SQVTM and CDR2 is ANQGSEA. CDR3 in amino acids: CSVGRGTMNTEAFF. The CDR3 region has the DNA TGCAGCGTGGGGAGGGGGACTATGAACACTGAAGCTTTCTTT.

The chain employs TRBV30 and TRBJ1-2; TRBD1 aligns across 9 bases. Germline V gene lookup returns CDR1 GTSNPN and CDR2 SVGIG (reference sequence). Germline trimming cut 0 bases from V and 7 bases from J; bases unmatched to any gene: 3. The CDR3 length is 13 residues. CDR3 nucleotides: TGTGCCTGGAGTGTCGGGACAGGGTTTGGCTACACCTTC. It yields the protein CAWSVGTGFGYTF.

The chain carries TRBV11-3 and TRBJ1-1, with D unresolved. Between the trimmed V and J ends, which lost 0 bases and 4 bases, there was a span of 9 bases. Germline V gene lookup returns CDR1 SGHNT and CDR2 YENEEA. This CDR3 has 14 residues. The CDR3: CASSLEAAATEAFF. As DNA, the CDR3 is TGTGCCAGCAGCTTAGAGGCGGCGGCCACTGAAGCTTTCTTT.

This chain links TRBV25-1 with TRBJ1-2; D is unclear. Looked up from germline, CDR1 is MGHDK and CDR2 is SYGVNS. V was pared by 9 bases and J by 4 bases, with 15 bases between. This CDR3 spans 13 amino acids. CDR3 sequence reads: CASRGGLGYGYTF. The DNA of the CDR3 is TGTGCCAGTCGGGGAGGGCTCGGCTATGGCTACACCTTC.

This clone is classed as large. The sample has other DNA sequences that encode this CDR3 too. This CDR3 is CAWSVGTGNSPLHF. CDR3 in DNA: TGTGCCTGGAGTGTGGGGACAGGGAATTCACCCCTCCACTTT. The rearrangement joins TRBV30 to TRBJ1-6, with 9 positions matching TRBD1. Losses at the gene ends were 0 bases for V and 7 bases for J; bases not matched to a gene: 1. The CDR3 has 14 residues. From germline, CDR1 is GTSNPN and CDR2 SVGIG (reference sequence). Full variable domain (rest looked up from reference TRBV30 and TRBJ1-6): SQTIHQWPATLVQPVGSPLSLECTVEGTSNPNLYWYRQAAGRGLQLLFYSVGIGQISSEVPQNLSASRPQDRQFILSSKKLLLSDSGFYLCAWSVGTGNSPLHFGNGTRLTVT.

This clone was seen only a few times. This chain joins TRBV6-8 and TRBJ2-1, with 7 nucleotides matching TRBD2. CDR1 and CDR2 from the germline V gene are MNHGY and SAAAGT. Trimming at V came to 10 bases and at J to 2 bases, leaving 8 bases not matched to a gene. There are 14 residues in the CDR3. CDR3 nucleotides: TGTGCCACCCAATCTAGCGGAGCCTACAATGAGCAGTTCTTC. Translating it yields CATQSSGAYNEQFF.

The genes are TRBV6-8 and TRBJ2-7, with a possible D match to TRBD2 (6 bases). CDR1 is MNHGY and CDR2 is SAAAGT in the germline V gene. The CDR3 runs to 14 residues. V lost 5 bases and J lost 3, with 14 bases in between. CDR3 region: CASSPGGQYYEQYF. CDR3 sequence (DNA): TGTGCCAGCAGTCCCGGAGGGCAGTACTACGAGCAGTACTTC.

This clone appeared once. V is TRBV5-1 and J is TRBJ1-1; no reliable D call. The germline V gene encodes CDR1 SGHRS and CDR2 YFSETQ. The CDR3 has 15 amino acids. V was cut by 0 bases and J by 1 base, with 10 bases left in between. CDR3 protein: CASSLDRRQNTEAFF. Written as DNA, the CDR3 is TGCGCCAGCAGCTTGGATAGAAGACAGAACACTGAAGCTTTCTTT.

V and J are TRBV30 and TRBJ2-2; D unresolved. Trimming pared 0 bases from V and 3 bases from J, leaving 17 bases between. The CDR3 sequence is 17 residues long. The germline V gene encodes CDR1 GTSNPN and CDR2 SVGIG (reference sequence). CDR3 bases: TGTGCCTGGAGTGTTGTCCAGTTGATCCCGGACACCGGGGAGCTGTTTTTT. Its translation is CAWSVVQLIPDTGELFF.

This clone was seen a handful of times. The V and J genes are TRBV19 and TRBJ1-1, with no clear D. CDR1 LNHDA and CDR2 SQIVND come from the germline V gene (reference sequence). This CDR3 region has 14 residues. The V gene lost 2 bases and the J gene lost 3 bases, with 10 bases spanning the gap. Here the CDR3 reads CASSIMGLDTEAFF. The CDR3 bases are TGTGCCAGTAGTATAATGGGGTTGGACACTGAAGCTTTCTTT. Full variable domain (remainder filled in from reference TRBV19 and TRBJ1-1): DGGITQSPKYLFRKEGQNVTLSCEQNLNHDAMYWYRQDPGQGLRLIYYSQIVNDFQKGDIAEGYSVSREKKESFPLTVTSAQKNPTAFYLCASSIMGLDTEAFFGQGTRLTVV.

The gene calls are TRBV11-3 and TRBJ2-7; 9 nucleotides agree with TRBD1. Germline values: CDR1 SGHNT, CDR2 YENEEA. With V trimmed by 3 bases and J by 0 bases, 3 bases remained unmatched. This CDR3 has 15 residues. The CDR3 DNA sequence: TGTGCCAGCAGCTTGGGGACAGGGAACTCCTACGAGCAGTACTTC. This translates into CASSLGTGNSYEQYF.

This chain connects TRBV15 to TRBJ2-7; 9 bases match TRBD1. The CDR3 runs 14 residues. The ends lost 1 base at V and 5 bases at J; junction bases unmatched: 3. Germline assignment: CDR1 LNHNV and CDR2 YYDKDF (reference sequence). The CDR3 sequence is CATSRGGDRDEQYF. The CDR3 coding sequence is TGTGCCACCAGCAGAGGCGGGGACAGGGACGAGCAGTACTTC.

The table lists this clone with a few counts. This chain joins TRBV11-3 and TRBJ1-3; no clear D. V lost 5 bases and J 4 bases, leaving 15 bases between the germline ends. From germline, CDR1 is SGHNT and CDR2 YENEEA. CDR3 length: 15 amino acids. DNA of the CDR3: TGTGCCAGCAGCCAAGTGCTGGGTACCGGAAACACCATATATTTT. Protein sequence: CASSQVLGTGNTIYF. The whole variable domain, remainder taken from reference TRBV11-3 and TRBJ1-3, is EAGVVQSPRYKIIEKKQPVAFWCNPISGHNTLYWYLQNLGQGPELLIRYENEEAVDDSQLPKDRFSAERLKGVDSTLKIQPAELGDSAVYLCASSQVLGTGNTIYFGEGSWLTVV.

By sample share, this clone is medium-sized. The CDR3 region has the DNA TGTGCCAGCAGCGTAGAGGGGACAGGGGCTGAAGCTTTCTTT. Its translation is CASSVEGTGAEAFF. This rearrangement joins TRBV9 to TRBJ1-1, with 10 bases aligning to TRBD1. This CDR3 comprises 14 residues. Germline V gene sequence: CDR1 SGDLS, CDR2 YYNGEE. The J segment lost 6 bases and the V segment lost 0 bases, leaving 2 bases of the junction unmatched. Variable domain in full (rest from reference TRBV9 and TRBJ1-1): DSGVTQTPKHLITATGQRVTLRCSPRSGDLSVYWYQQSLDQGLQFLIQYYNGEERAKGNILERFSAQQFPDLHSELNLSSLELGDSALYFCASSVEGTGAEAFFGQGTRLTVV.

The chain uses TRBV6-8 and TRBJ1-1, with D possibly being TRBD1 (5 bases). V was trimmed by 4 bases and J by 3 bases, leaving 9 bases between them. The CDR3 contains 13 residues. CDR1 MNHGY and CDR2 SAAAGT come from the germline V gene. CDR3 residues: CASSFTGDTEAFF. CDR3 bases: TGTGCCAGCAGTTTCACAGGTGACACTGAAGCTTTCTTT.

The rearrangement links TRBV28 to TRBJ1-2, with 7 bases aligning to TRBD1. Germline-derived CDR1 and CDR2 are MDHEN and SYDVKM. CDR3 size: 14 residues. J lost 4 bases, V lost 9 bases, and 11 bases had no gene match. The CDR3 DNA is TGTGCCAGTACGCCCCCGACAGGGTCCTATGGCTACACCTTC. Amino acid sequence: CASTPPTGSYGYTF.